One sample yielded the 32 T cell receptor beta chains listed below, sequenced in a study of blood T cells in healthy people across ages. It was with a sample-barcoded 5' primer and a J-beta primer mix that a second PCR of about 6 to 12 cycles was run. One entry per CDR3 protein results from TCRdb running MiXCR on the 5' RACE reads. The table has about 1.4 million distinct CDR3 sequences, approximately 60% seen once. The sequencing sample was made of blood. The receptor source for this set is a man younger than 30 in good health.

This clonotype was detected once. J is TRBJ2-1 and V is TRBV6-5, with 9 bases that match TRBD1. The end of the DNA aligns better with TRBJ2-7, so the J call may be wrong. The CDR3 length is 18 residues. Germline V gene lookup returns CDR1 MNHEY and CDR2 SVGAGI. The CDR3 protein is CASSYSATGTGPYNEQYF. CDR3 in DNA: TGTGCCAGCAGTTACTCGGCGACTGGGACAGGGCCCTACAATGAGCAGTACTTC.

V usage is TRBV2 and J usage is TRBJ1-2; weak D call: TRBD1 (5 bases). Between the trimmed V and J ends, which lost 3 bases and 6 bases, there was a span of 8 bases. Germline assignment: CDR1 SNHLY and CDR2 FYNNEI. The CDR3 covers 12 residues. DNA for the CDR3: TGTGCCAGCAGTGATTGGGGCCATGGCTACACCTTC. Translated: CASSDWGHGYTF.

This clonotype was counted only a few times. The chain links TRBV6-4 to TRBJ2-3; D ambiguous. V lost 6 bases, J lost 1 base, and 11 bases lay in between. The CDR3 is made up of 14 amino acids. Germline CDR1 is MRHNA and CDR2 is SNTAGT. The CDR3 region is CASSAGPRTDTQYF. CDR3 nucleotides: TGTGCCAGCAGCGCTGGGCCCCGCACAGATACGCAGTATTTT.

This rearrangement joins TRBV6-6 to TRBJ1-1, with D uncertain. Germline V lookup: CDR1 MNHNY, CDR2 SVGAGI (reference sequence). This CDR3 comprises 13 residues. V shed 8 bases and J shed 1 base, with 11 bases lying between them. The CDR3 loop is CASQYAQNTEAFF. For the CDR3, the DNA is TGTGCCAGCCAATATGCTCAGAACACTGAAGCTTTCTTT.

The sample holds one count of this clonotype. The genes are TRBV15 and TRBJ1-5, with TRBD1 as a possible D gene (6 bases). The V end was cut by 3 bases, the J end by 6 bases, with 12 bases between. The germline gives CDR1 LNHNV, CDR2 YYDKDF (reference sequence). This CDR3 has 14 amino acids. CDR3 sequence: CATSRGASGQPQHF. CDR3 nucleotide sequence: TGTGCCACCAGCAGGGGGGCCTCAGGTCAGCCCCAGCATTTT. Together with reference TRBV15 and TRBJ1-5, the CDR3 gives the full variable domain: DAMVIQNPRYQVTQFGKPVTLSCSQTLNHNVMYWYQQKSSQAPKLLFHYYDKDFNNEADTPDNFQSRRPNTSFCFLDIRSPGLGDTAMYLCATSRGASGQPQHFGDGTRLSIL.

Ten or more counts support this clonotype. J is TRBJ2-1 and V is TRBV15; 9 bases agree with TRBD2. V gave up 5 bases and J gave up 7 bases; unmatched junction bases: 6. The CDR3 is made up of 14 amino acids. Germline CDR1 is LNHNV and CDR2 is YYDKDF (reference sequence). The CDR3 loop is CATSVAGEANEQFF. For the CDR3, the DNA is TGTGCCACCAGCGTAGCGGGGGAGGCAAATGAGCAGTTCTTC.

For the CDR3, the DNA is TGTGCCAGCAGCTTAGATAGCCAATCGGGGGGCTACACCTTC. Translating gives CASSLDSQSGGYTF. The chain uses TRBV7-9 and TRBJ1-2; D is uncertain. The CDR3 consists of 14 residues. Germline V CDR1 and CDR2: SEHNR, FQNEAQ (reference sequence). Trimming shortened V by 1 base and J by 8 bases, and 14 bases separated the two germline ends. Together with reference TRBV7-9 and TRBJ1-2, the CDR3 gives the full variable domain: DTGVSQNPRHKITKRGQNVTFRCDPISEHNRLYWYRQTLGQGPEFLTYFQNEAQLEKSRLLSDRFSAERPKGSFSTLEIQRTEQGDSAMYLCASSLDSQSGGYTFGSGTRLTVV.

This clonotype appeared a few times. CDR3 sequence reads: CSVPPGIPSTDTQYF. CDR3 coding DNA: TGCAGCGTGCCCCCCGGAATTCCAAGCACAGATACGCAGTATTTT. The rearrangement uses TRBV29-1 and TRBJ2-3; D is unclear. This CDR3 has 15 amino acids. CDR1 is SQVTM, CDR2 ANQGSEA, per germline. V lost 6 bases to trimming and J lost 0 bases, with 16 bases between them.

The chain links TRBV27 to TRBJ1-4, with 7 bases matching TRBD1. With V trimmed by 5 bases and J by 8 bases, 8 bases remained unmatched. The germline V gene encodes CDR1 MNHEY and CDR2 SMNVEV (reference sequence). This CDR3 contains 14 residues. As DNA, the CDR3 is TGTGCCAGCAGTCTCAACAGGGGTGGAGAAAAACTGTTTTTT. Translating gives CASSLNRGGEKLFF.

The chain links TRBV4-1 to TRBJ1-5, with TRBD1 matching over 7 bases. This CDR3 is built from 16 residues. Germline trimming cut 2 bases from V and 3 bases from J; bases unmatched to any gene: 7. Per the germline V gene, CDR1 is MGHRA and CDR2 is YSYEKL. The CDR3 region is CASSQIKGAPNQPQHF. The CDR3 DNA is TGCGCCAGCAGCCAAATCAAGGGGGCACCCAATCAGCCCCAGCATTTT.

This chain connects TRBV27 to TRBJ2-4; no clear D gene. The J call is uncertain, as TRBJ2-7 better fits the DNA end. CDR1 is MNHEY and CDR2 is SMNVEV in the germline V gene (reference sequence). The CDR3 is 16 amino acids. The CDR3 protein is CASSLRSGTVFGEQYF. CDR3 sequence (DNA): TGTGCCAGCAGTTTACGGTCCGGTACTGTCTTTGGCGAGCAGTACTTC.

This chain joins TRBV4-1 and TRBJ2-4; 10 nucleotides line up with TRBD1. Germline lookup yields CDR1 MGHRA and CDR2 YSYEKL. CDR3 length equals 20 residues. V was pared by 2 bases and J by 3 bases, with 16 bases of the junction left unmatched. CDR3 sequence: CASSQYTATGGAGGKNIQYF. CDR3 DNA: TGCGCCAGCAGCCAATATACAGCGACAGGGGGCGCGGGGGGCAAAAACATTCAGTACTTC.

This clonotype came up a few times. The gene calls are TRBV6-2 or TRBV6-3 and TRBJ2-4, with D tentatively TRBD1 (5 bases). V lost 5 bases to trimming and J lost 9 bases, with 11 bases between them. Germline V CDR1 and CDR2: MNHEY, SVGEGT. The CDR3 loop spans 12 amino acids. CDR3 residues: CASSETGGIQYF. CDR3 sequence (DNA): TGTGCCAGCAGTGAAACAGGCGGCATTCAGTACTTC.

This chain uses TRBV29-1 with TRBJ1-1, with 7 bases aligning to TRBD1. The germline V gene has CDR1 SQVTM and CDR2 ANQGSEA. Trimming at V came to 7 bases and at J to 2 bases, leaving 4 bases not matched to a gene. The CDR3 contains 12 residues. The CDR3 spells CSATGDNTEAFF. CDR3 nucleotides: TGCAGCGCCACAGGGGACAACACTGAAGCTTTCTTT. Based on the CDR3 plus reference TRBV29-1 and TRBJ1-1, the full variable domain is SAVISQKPSRDICQRGTSLTIQCQVDSQVTMMFWYRQQPGQSLTLIATANQGSEATYESGFVIDKFPISRPNLTFSTLTVSNMSPEDSSIYLCSATGDNTEAFFGQGTRLTVV.

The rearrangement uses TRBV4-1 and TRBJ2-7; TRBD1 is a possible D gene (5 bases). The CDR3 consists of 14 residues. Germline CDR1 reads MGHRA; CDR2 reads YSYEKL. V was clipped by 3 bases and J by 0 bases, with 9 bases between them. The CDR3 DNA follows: TGCGCCAGCAGCCAGCGACAGACCTCCTACGAGCAGTACTTC. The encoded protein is CASSQRQTSYEQYF.

CDR3 DNA sequence: TGCAGTGCTAGAGATGGGGGGACTAGCGGGGGGAGCACAGATACGCAGTATTTT. This translates into CSARDGGTSGGSTDTQYF. V and J are TRBV20-1 and TRBJ2-3; 15 positions agree with TRBD2. Germline CDR1 reads DFQATT; CDR2 reads SNEGSKA (reference sequence). With 0 bases clipped from V and 0 bases from J, the junction kept 4 bases outside the gene matches. This CDR3 region has 18 residues.

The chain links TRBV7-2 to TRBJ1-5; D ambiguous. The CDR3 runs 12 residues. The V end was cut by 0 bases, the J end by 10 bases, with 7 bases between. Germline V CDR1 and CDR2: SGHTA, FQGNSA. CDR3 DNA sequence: TGTGCCAGCAGCTTAGCATCGGGTCCCCAGCATTTT. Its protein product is CASSLASGPQHF.

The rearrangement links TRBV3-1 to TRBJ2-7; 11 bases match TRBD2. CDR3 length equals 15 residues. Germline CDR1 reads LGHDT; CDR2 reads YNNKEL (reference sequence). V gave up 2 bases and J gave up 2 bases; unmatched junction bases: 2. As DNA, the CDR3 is TGTGCCAGCAGCCAACCTAGCGGGGGGACCTACGAGCAGTACTTC. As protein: CASSQPSGGTYEQYF.

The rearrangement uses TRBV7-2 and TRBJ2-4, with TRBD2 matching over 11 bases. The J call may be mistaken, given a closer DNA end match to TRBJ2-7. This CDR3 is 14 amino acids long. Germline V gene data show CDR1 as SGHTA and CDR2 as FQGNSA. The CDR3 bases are TGTGCCAGCACCCTACTAGCGGGAGATAGCGAGCAGTACTTC. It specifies CASTLLAGDSEQYF.

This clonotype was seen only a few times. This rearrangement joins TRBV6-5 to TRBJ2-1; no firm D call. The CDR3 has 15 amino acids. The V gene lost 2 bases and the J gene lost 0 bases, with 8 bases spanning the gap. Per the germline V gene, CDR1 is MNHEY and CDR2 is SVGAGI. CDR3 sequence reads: CASSYGRNSYNEQFF. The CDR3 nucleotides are TGTGCCAGCAGTTACGGCCGCAACTCCTACAATGAGCAGTTCTTC.

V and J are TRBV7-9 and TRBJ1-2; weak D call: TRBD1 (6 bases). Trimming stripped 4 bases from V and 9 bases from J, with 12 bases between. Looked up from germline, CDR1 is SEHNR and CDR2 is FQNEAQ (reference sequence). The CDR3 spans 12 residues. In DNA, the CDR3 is TGTGCCAGCAGCTATGAGGGGGGTAGCTACACCTTC. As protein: CASSYEGGSYTF. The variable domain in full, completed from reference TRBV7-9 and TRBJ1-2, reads DTGVSQNPRHKITKRGQNVTFRCDPISEHNRLYWYRQTLGQGPEFLTYFQNEAQLEKSRLLSDRFSAERPKGSFSTLEIQRTEQGDSAMYLCASSYEGGSYTFGSGTRLTVV.

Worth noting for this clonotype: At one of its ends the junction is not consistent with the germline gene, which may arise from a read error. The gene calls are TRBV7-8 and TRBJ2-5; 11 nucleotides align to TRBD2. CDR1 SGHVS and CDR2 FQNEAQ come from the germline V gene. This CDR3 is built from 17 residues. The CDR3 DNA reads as TGTGCCAGCAACTTACTGGCACTAGCGGGAGAGGGGGAGACCCAGTACTTC. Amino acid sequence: CASNLLALAGEGETQYF.

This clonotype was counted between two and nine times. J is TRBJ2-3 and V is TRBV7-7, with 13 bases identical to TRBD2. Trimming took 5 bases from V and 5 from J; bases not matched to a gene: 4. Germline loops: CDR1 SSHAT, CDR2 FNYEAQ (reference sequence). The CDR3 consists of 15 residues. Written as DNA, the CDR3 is TGTGCCAGCAGCGCCGGACTAGCGGGAGTAGATACGCAGTATTTT. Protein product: CASSAGLAGVDTQYF. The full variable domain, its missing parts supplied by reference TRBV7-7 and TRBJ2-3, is GAGVSQSPRYKVTKRGQDVTLRCDPISSHATLYWYQQALGQGPEFLTYFNYEAQPDKSGLPSDRFSAERPEGSISTLTIQRTEQRDSAMYRCASSAGLAGVDTQYFGPGTRLTVL.

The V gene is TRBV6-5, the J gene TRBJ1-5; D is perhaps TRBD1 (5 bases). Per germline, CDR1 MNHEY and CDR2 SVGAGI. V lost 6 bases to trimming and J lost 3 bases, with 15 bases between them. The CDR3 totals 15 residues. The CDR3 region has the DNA TGTGCCAGCAGGCGGGACGGAGGTACCAATCAGCCCCAGCATTTT. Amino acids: CASRRDGGTNQPQHF.

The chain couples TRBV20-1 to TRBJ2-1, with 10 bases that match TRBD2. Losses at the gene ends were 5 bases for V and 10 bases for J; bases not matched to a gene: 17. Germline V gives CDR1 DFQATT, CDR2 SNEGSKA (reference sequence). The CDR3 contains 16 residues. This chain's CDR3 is CSAQSPLAGEWDEQFF. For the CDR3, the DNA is TGCAGTGCTCAGAGCCCCCTAGCGGGAGAATGGGACGAGCAGTTCTTC.

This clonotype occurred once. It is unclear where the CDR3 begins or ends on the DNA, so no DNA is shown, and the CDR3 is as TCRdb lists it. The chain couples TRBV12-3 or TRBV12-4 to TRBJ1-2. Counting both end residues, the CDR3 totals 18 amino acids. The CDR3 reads CASILVGIGTLFNYGFTF.

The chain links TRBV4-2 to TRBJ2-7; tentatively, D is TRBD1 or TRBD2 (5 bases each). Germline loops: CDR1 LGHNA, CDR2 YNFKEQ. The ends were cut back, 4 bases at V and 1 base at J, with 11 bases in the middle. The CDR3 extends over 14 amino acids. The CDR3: CASSPPGRSYEQYF. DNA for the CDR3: TGTGCCAGCAGCCCTCCGGGACGGTCCTACGAGCAGTACTTC.

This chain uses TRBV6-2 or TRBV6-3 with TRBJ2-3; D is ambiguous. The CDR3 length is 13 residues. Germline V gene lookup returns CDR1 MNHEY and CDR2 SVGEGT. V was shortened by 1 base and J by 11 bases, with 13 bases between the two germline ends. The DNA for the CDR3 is TGTGCCAGCAGTTACTTCGACCGGGTCGAGCAGTATTTT. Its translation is CASSYFDRVEQYF.

This chain's CDR3 is CASSIQGLGRGYTF. CDR3 coding DNA: TGTGCCAGCAGTATACAGGGTCTCGGTAGGGGCTACACCTTC. This chain uses TRBV2 with TRBJ1-2; maybe TRBD1 (6 bases). Per the germline V gene, CDR1 is SNHLY and CDR2 is FYNNEI. The CDR3 loop spans 14 amino acids. V shed 5 bases and J shed 8 bases, with 18 bases lying between them.

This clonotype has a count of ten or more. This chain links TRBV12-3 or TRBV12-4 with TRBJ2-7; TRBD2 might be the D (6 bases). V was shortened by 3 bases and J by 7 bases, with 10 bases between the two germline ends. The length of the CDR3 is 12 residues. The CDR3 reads CASSFRGYEQYF. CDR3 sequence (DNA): TGTGCCAGCAGTTTCCGGGGGTATGAGCAGTACTTC.

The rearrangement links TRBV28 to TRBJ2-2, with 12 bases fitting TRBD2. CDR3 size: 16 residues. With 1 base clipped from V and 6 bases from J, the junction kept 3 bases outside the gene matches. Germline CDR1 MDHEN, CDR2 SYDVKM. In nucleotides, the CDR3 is TGTGCCAGCAGTTTATTGACTAGCGGGGGCTCCGGGGAGCTGTTTTTT. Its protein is CASSLLTSGGSGELFF.

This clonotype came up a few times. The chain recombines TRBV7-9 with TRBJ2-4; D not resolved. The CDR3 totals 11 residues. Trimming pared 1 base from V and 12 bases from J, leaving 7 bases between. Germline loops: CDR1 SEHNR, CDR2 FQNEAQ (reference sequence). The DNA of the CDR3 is TGTGCCAGCAGCTTAGATCTTGGTCAGTACTTC. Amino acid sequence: CASSLDLGQYF.